This TCR beta chain was documented in a study of blood T cells in healthy people across ages. Study results and limitations: Correlation between TCR beta diversity and naive T cell percentage was strong.

There are 13 residues in the CDR3. Germline V gives CDR1 ENHRY, CDR2 SYGVKD. V lost 3 bases and J lost 6, with 12 bases in between. This clonotype was picked up many times. The antigen is unknown. The use of a sample-barcoded 5' primer and a J-beta primer mix characterized a second PCR of about 7 to 12 cycles. Each cDNA molecule was tagged by a template-switch adaptor with 12 random nucleotides. TCRdb re-derived calls from the 5' RACE reads in MiXCR, one entry per CDR3 protein. The sample includes some 900,000 distinct CDR3 sequences, about 48% seen only once; the top ten take 13%. The sequence derives from a man aged 25 to 45 in good health. This chain joins TRBV10-3 and TRBJ2-7; weak D call: TRBD1 (6 bases). The specimen sequenced was blood. CDR3 bases: TGTGCCATCAGTGAACAGGGTGACGTCGAGCAGTACTTC. Its protein is CAISEQGDVEQYF.